This T cell receptor (beta chain) stems from a study of T cells in narcolepsy. Overall study findings and caveats: HCRT-specific and TRIB2-specific autoreactive clonotypes appeared among same-patient CSF and blood CD4+ clonotypes. Autoreactive clone sequences were missing from some blood memory CD4+ repertoires. Reportedly, autoreactive clonotypes were serially detected in patients' blood but not controls'.

Worth noting for this clone: The antigen is not known. The same CDR3 also results from other DNA sequences found in this sample.

Sequenced by immunoSEQ multiplex PCR; TCRdb stores in-frame clones only, minus some. The sample has 35,000 to 40,000 clones, approximately 85% seen once. V shed 4 bases and J shed 2 bases, with 18 bases lying between them. Germline CDR1 and CDR2: MNHNS and SASEGT. This CDR3 spans 16 amino acids. The sequenced sample consisted of CD45RA- memory CD4+ T cells from PBMCs. This TCR was recovered from a human donor with narcolepsy. This chain joins TRBV6-1 and TRBJ2-7; D may match TRBD1 or TRBD2 (6 bases each). CDR3 loop: CASSVTGTGATYEQYF. The DNA of the CDR3 is TGTGCCAGCAGTGTCACCGGGACGGGGGCTACCTACGAGCAGTACTTC.